This is a list of T cell receptor beta chains from one sample in a study of long-term antiretroviral therapy in people with HIV. Sequenced by immunoSEQ multiplex PCR; TCRdb stores in-frame clones only, minus some. The data show tens of thousands of clones, 90% to 95% seen once. The sample in question was unsorted PBMCs, obtained around 7.4 years after starting antiretroviral therapy. These TCRs come from a man aged 45 to 65 with HIV. Each CDR3 is given with its conserved first and last residue. Fields, in order: clone size, J gene, D gene, V gene, CDR3 DNA, CDR3 protein. D genes are given only for firm matches. Clone size is given for some rows only: seen once, a few or many times, or a class if the clone is expanded.

once	TRBJ2-7	TRBD1	TRBV10-3	TGTGCCATCAGTGACTCCACAGGGGGTGCTTCCAACGAGCAGTACTTC	CAISDSTGGASNEQYF
once	TRBJ2-2	.	TRBV2	TGTGCCAGCAGGGAACTCGGAAGGGGAGCGAACACCGGGGAGCTGTTTTTT	CASRELGRGANTGELFF
.	TRBJ1-1	.	TRBV6-5	TGTGCCAGCAGTTACTCGATGCCGGCCCAACCTGAATCTTTCTTT	CASSYSMPAQPESFF
once	TRBJ2-7	TRBD1	TRBV10-2	TGCGCCAGCAGTGGTCAGGGGGCTGCTTCGGGCGAGCAGTACTTC	CASSGQGAASGEQYF
.	TRBJ2-7	.	TRBV19	TGTGCCAGTACCCGTGGGGGGGCCGGTACCTACGAGCAGTACTTC	CASTRGGAGTYEQYF
.	TRBJ1-2	.	TRBV4-3	TGCGCCAGCAGCCAAGTAGTCGGCATATCCTATGGCTACACCTTC	CASSQVVGISYGYTF
.	TRBJ1-5	TRBD1	TRBV27	TGTGCCAGCAGCGGGACAGTGGGGCAGCCCCAGCATTTT	CASSGTVGQPQHF
.	TRBJ2-3	TRBD1	TRBV10-3	TGTGCCATCAGTGGTGGACAGGGGGCTTTAGATACGCAGTATTTT	CAISGGQGALDTQYF
.	TRBJ2-1	.	TRBV7-2	TGTGCCAGCAGCTTATCAGGGGCACCTAATGAGCAGTTCTTC	CASSLSGAPNEQFF
.	TRBJ1-5	TRBD1	TRBV5-1	TGCGCCAGCAGCCCGGGGGCAGGGGGTAGTCAGCCCCAGCATTTT	CASSPGAGGSQPQHF
.	TRBJ2-2	.	TRBV6-6	TGTGCCAGCGCTAAAGGTTTGAACACCGGGGAGCTGTTTTTT	CASAKGLNTGELFF
few	TRBJ1-1	.	TRBV10-3	TGTGCCATCAGTAACCTGGAAGGCACTGAAGCTTTCTTT	CAISNLEGTEAFF
.	TRBJ2-5	TRBD1	TRBV19	TGTGCCAGTAGTATATGGTGGGCAGGGGGCGCGGAGACCCAGTACTTC	CASSIWWAGGAETQYF
once	TRBJ1-6	.	TRBV6-1	TGTGCCAGCAGTGAAGGGGGGGGCCGAGGCTCACCCCTCCACTTT	CASSEGGGRGSPLHF
.	TRBJ2-2	.	TRBV27	TGTGCCAGCAGTTCCCCCCTGTGGCAGACACCCGGGGAGCTGTTTTTT	CASSSPLWQTPGELFF
.	TRBJ2-1	.	TRBV7-2	TGTGCCAGCAGCCCCTGGACGGGGTACAATGAGCAGTTCTTC	CASSPWTGYNEQFF
.	TRBJ2-1	.	TRBV19	TGTGCCAGTAGTTTCAACCCGGGACACCTCAATGAGCAGTTCTTC	CASSFNPGHLNEQFF
.	TRBJ2-3	.	TRBV30	TGTGCCTGGAAATTTGGGGGGGCGGGGGTGAGCACAGATACGCAGTATTTT	CAWKFGGAGVSTDTQYF
few	TRBJ1-1	.	TRBV7-2	TGTGCCAGCAGCTTAGGGTGGAACACTGAAGCTTTCTTT	CASSLGWNTEAFF
.	TRBJ2-1	.	TRBV9	TGTGCCAGCAGCGCTCAGGGAAATTCCTACAATGAGCAGTTCTTC	CASSAQGNSYNEQFF
.	TRBJ1-1	.	TRBV19	TGTGCCAGTAGTATAGAAGGGGGGAACACTGAAGCTTTCTTT	CASSIEGGNTEAFF
once	TRBJ2-2	.	TRBV6-1	TGTGCCAGCAGTGGATGGCAGTTGAACACCGGGGAGCTGTTTTTT	CASSGWQLNTGELFF
.	TRBJ2-1	.	TRBV5-3	TGTGCCAGAAGCTTGATTAGGGGGGGGTACAATGAGCAGTTCTTC	CARSLIRGGYNEQFF
once	TRBJ2-2	TRBD1	TRBV11-2	TGTGCCAGCAGCTTAGGACAGGGAGCCGGGGAGCTGTTTTTT	CASSLGQGAGELFF
.	TRBJ1-2	.	TRBV2	TGTGCCAGCAGTGAACGCAGGGGCAGCTATGGCTACACCTTC	CASSERRGSYGYTF
.	TRBJ2-7	TRBD1	TRBV14	TGTGCCAGCAGCCAAGTCCCAGGACAGGGCCTCTACGAGCAGTACTTC	CASSQVPGQGLYEQYF
.	TRBJ2-1	.	TRBV2	TGTGCCAGCAGTGAGGGGGGTGGCAGGAGCTACAATGAGCAGTTCTTC	CASSEGGGRSYNEQFF
.	TRBJ2-2	TRBD1	TRBV5-1	TGCGCCAGCAGCTGGCGGACAGGGGAAAACACCGGGGAGCTGTTTTTT	CASSWRTGENTGELFF
.	TRBJ1-6	.	TRBV27	TGTGCCAGCAGTTTAAGGCCACCGGGGAGGAATTCACCCCTCCACTTT	CASSLRPPGRNSPLHF
.	TRBJ1-1	.	TRBV10-3	TGTGCCATCGGGGACATCGGTGAAGCTTTCTTT	CAIGDIGEAFF
.	TRBJ1-3	.	TRBV27	TGTGCCAGCAGTCCGATACAGGGACGGACCTCTGGAAACACCATATATTTT	CASSPIQGRTSGNTIYF
.	TRBJ2-3	TRBD2	TRBV7-2	TGTGCCAGCAGCCTCAGGACTAGCGGGGCCTCTAGCACAGATACGCAGTATTTT	CASSLRTSGASSTDTQYF
.	TRBJ1-2	TRBD1	TRBV6-5	TGTGCCAGCTCCGACAGGGCCGGCGGCTACACCTTC	CASSDRAGGYTF
.	TRBJ1-3	.	TRBV9	TGTGCCAGCAGCGTAGGTGAGAGCTCTGGAAACACCATATATTTT	CASSVGESSGNTIYF
.	TRBJ1-1	.	TRBV5-1	TGCGCCAGCAGCGGGGTACCCGGGACTGAAGCTTTCTTT	CASSGVPGTEAFF
.	TRBJ2-7	.	TRBV10-3	TGTGCCATCAGTGAAAGGGGCTTGACGATCTCCGAGCAGTACTTC	CAISERGLTISEQYF
.	TRBJ1-6	TRBD1	TRBV5-4	TGTGCCAGCAGCCCCACAGGGGGCCGATCTAATTCACCCCTCCACTTT	CASSPTGGRSNSPLHF
.	TRBJ1-5	.	TRBV7-9	TGTGCCAGCAGCGGGGACGGTGAAAACCATTTT	CASSGDGENHF
.	TRBJ1-6	TRBD1	TRBV5-5	TGTGCCAGCAGCGACGGACAGGATCCCTATAATTCACCCCTCCACTTT	CASSDGQDPYNSPLHF
.	TRBJ1-6	.	TRBV6-1	TGTGCCAGCAGTGATGGGTGGAATTCACCCCTCCACTTT	CASSDGWNSPLHF
once	TRBJ2-3	.	TRBV28	TGTGCCAGCAGATCCGTGGATACGCAGTATTTT	CASRSVDTQYF
.	TRBJ1-5	.	TRBV5-5	TGTGCCAGCAGCTTAGAGGGGCTACAGGATCAGCCCCAGCATTTT	CASSLEGLQDQPQHF
.	TRBJ2-5	.	TRBV29-1	TGCAGCGTCGCTCCAGGGCCAGAGCAGTACTTC	CSVAPGPEQYF
few	TRBJ1-1	.	TRBV30	TGTGCCTGGAAGATGAACACTGAAGCTTTCTTT	CAWKMNTEAFF
.	TRBJ2-2	.	TRBV4-3	TGCGCCAGCAGCCAAGATAGTCGGGCCAGAGGCGGGGAGCTGTTTTTT	CASSQDSRARGGELFF
.	TRBJ1-5	TRBD1	TRBV27	TGTGCCAGCAGTTTATCGGGACAGCCCAATCAGCCCCAGCATTTT	CASSLSGQPNQPQHF
.	TRBJ1-5	.	TRBV10-3	TGTGCCATCAGTGAGAATTGGGGCGGGCAGCCCCAGCATTTT	CAISENWGGQPQHF